A selection of T cell receptor beta chains follows, all from one sample in a study of early T cells in non-severe SARS-CoV-2 infection. TCRdb reanalysed the 5' RACE reads using MiXCR and keeps one entry per CDR3 protein. Of roughly 100,000 distinct CDR3 sequences in the sample, approximately 12% were seen once. Material: whole blood, obtained at baseline. These receptors were taken from an adult who was a healthcare worker with PCR-confirmed SARS-CoV-2 infection or an uninfected control (not recorded which). Each CDR3 is given without its conserved first and last residue. A D gene is named only where the DNA matches it firmly.

TRBJ2-1 | TRBV7-2 | . | ASSSHGARGNEQF
TRBJ2-5 | TRBV11-2 | . | ASSFIEGQETQY
TRBJ2-1 | TRBV20-1 | . | SARDPWDSSSYNEQF
TRBJ2-7 | TRBV9 | TRBD2 | ASSEGTSGTYEQY
TRBJ2-7 | TRBV7-9 | . | ASSLVEGRYEQY
TRBJ2-1 | TRBV7-6 | TRBD2 | ASSLVGGSSYNEQF
TRBJ1-5 | TRBV20-1 | TRBD1 | SARPYRGTGAPPNQPQH
TRBJ2-7 | TRBV4-1 | . | ASSQVGQERGKY
TRBJ2-3 | TRBV7-8 | TRBD2 | ASSLGAGWSTDTQY
TRBJ2-1 | TRBV6-1 | TRBD2 | ASTPNMGLAYNEQF
TRBJ1-1 | TRBV18 | . | ASSTKGPSGNTEAF
TRBJ1-5 | TRBV19 | . | ASSKPPEQGYNQPQH
TRBJ2-1 | TRBV6-1 | TRBD1 | ASRATDRGVYNEQF
TRBJ1-1 | TRBV11-2 | . | ASSLDGSGTEAF
TRBJ2-2 | TRBV24-1 | . | ATSDLYDTVELF
TRBJ2-7 | TRBV7-2 | TRBD1 | ASRHTGTGGYEQY
TRBJ1-1 | TRBV5-8 | . | ASSEGSRTTAEAF
TRBJ2-1 | TRBV4-1 | . | ASSPEETTVYSYNEQF
TRBJ2-7 | TRBV12-3/TRBV12-4 | . | ASVKAHEQY
TRBJ2-2 | TRBV14 | . | ASSSGPLNTGELF
TRBJ2-2 | TRBV28 | . | ASSLHGELF
TRBJ1-2 | TRBV15 | . | ATSRDGGIRNT
TRBJ2-3 | TRBV5-1 | TRBD1 | ASSFNRGRDTQY
TRBJ1-1 | TRBV4-1 | . | ASSQVWERNTEAF
TRBJ2-1 | TRBV20-1 | . | SASQEGNEQF
TRBJ1-3 | TRBV20-1 | TRBD1 | SASRDRRSSGNTIY
TRBJ2-1 | TRBV28 | . | ASTRGGYNEQF
TRBJ2-1 | TRBV5-4 | TRBD2 | ASSLAGASGYNEQF
TRBJ1-4 | TRBV5-8 | . | ASSLDTATNEKLF
TRBJ2-5 | TRBV2 | . | ASSPMAETQY
TRBJ2-3 | TRBV7-2 | TRBD2 | ASSLWLAGDTQY
TRBJ2-1 | TRBV20-1 | . | SAYRSGEQF
TRBJ2-5 | TRBV18 | . | ASSRTGPEETQY
TRBJ2-1 | TRBV9 | . | ASSPTGQGTYNEQF
TRBJ2-7 | TRBV7-9 | TRBD1 | ASSPGTGYYEQY
TRBJ2-7 | TRBV29-1 | . | SARTDSYEQY
TRBJ2-1 | TRBV27 | TRBD2 | ASNSHHSGTSGGYNEQF
TRBJ2-3 | TRBV20-1 | TRBD2 | SALTSGSTDTQY
TRBJ2-5 | TRBV6-6 | . | ASSYMETVRQETQY
TRBJ2-3 | TRBV7-6 | . | ASSLTPSTDTQY
TRBJ2-7 | TRBV18 | TRBD1 | ASSTGTGSPYEQY
TRBJ2-3 | TRBV3-1 | . | ASSQRLTDTQY
TRBJ1-5 | TRBV2 | . | ASSERGANQPQH
TRBJ2-7 | TRBV7-9 | . | ASSLTTGRQSYEQY
TRBJ1-4 | TRBV7-9 | TRBD1 | ASTLDRVDEKLF
TRBJ2-5 | TRBV30 | . | AWSTGQKETQY